Listed here are 26 T cell receptor beta chains from one sample, sequenced in a study of T cells after yellow fever vaccination. A single record per CDR3 protein comes from TCRdb applying MiXCR to the 5' RACE reads. The table has just under 600,000 distinct CDR3 sequences, roughly 13% seen once; the top ten hold more than 13%. The sample in question was PBMCs, obtained on the day of the yellow fever booster vaccination. These receptors were obtained from a young man who received the YFV17D yellow fever vaccine.

This chain links TRBV7-8 with TRBJ2-7, with 7 positions matching TRBD2. The germline V gene encodes CDR1 SGHVS and CDR2 FQNEAQ. The CDR3 has 17 amino acids. Losses at the gene ends were 4 bases for V and 0 bases for J; bases not matched to a gene: 12. Here the CDR3 DNA reads TGTGCCAGCAGCTATCTTGGCGGGAGCTCGGGCTCCTACGAGCAGTACTTC. Translation gives CASSYLGGSSGSYEQYF.

This clonotype was detected a few times. The chain recombines TRBV6-2 or TRBV6-3 with TRBJ1-1; D is ambiguous. Germline V gene lookup returns CDR1 MNHEY and CDR2 SVGEGT. The CDR3 loop spans 13 amino acids. The ends were cut back, 6 bases at V and 3 bases at J, with 11 bases in the middle. The chain's CDR3 is CASRLRMDTEAFF. In DNA form, the CDR3 reads TGTGCCAGCAGATTAAGGATGGACACTGAAGCTTTCTTT.

This clonotype was recorded a few times. The chain recombines TRBV28 with TRBJ2-1; 12 bases map to TRBD2. V lost 4 bases, J lost 6 bases, and 1 base stayed unmatched. The V gene's germline CDR1 is MDHEN and CDR2 SYDVKM. CDR3 length equals 14 residues. DNA for the CDR3: TGTGCCAGCAGTTCTAGCGGGAGGGCCAATGAGCAGTTCTTC. Protein product: CASSSSGRANEQFF.

This chain uses TRBV10-3 with TRBJ1-5; TRBD1 is a possible D gene (5 bases). The CDR3 is 15 residues long. The germline CDR1 and CDR2 sequences are ENHRY and SYGVKD. V shed 2 bases and J shed 2 bases, with 10 bases lying between them. The CDR3 region has the DNA TGTGCCATCAGTGAGGGCAGGGAAGGCAATCAGCCCCAGCATTTT. Its translation: CAISEGREGNQPQHF.

J is TRBJ2-7 and V is TRBV7-2; 11 bases align to TRBD2. This CDR3 is built from 15 residues. The V and J ends lost 4 bases and 3 bases, in that order; junction bases with no gene match: 5. Germline V gene lookup returns CDR1 SGHTA and CDR2 FQGNSA. The CDR3: CASSSAGLAGYEQYF. For the CDR3, the DNA is TGTGCCAGCAGCTCCGCCGGACTAGCGGGCTACGAGCAGTACTTC.

This clonotype has only a few counts. The chain carries TRBV5-1 and TRBJ2-2, with no clear D. Germline V CDR1 and CDR2: SGHRS, YFSETQ. V gave up 1 base and J gave up 5 bases, with 15 bases separating them. CDR3 length: 16 amino acids. The CDR3 sequence: CASSLSDPVGTGELFF. The DNA of the CDR3 is TGCGCCAGCAGCTTGTCCGACCCAGTAGGGACCGGGGAGCTGTTTTTT.

This clonotype was detected ten times or more. The V gene is TRBV27, the J gene TRBJ2-3; a weak D match, TRBD1 (5 bases). Germline V gives CDR1 MNHEY, CDR2 SMNVEV (reference sequence). Trimming shortened V by 2 bases and J by 2 bases, and 8 bases separated the two germline ends. The CDR3 sequence is 14 residues long. As DNA, the CDR3 is TGTGCCAGCAGTTTAGACAGATCCACAGATACGCAGTATTTT. Translated: CASSLDRSTDTQYF.

This clonotype was found a few times. The genes are TRBV5-1 and TRBJ2-3; no reliable D call. Germline-derived CDR1 and CDR2 are SGHRS and YFSETQ. This CDR3 is 13 amino acids long. V lost 3 bases to trimming and J lost 5 bases, with 10 bases between them. CDR3 region: CASSSAYLDTQYF. The CDR3 DNA sequence: TGCGCCAGCAGCTCCGCCTACCTAGATACGCAGTATTTT.

This clonotype was detected only a few times. The chain joins TRBV29-1 to TRBJ2-2, with 8 positions matching TRBD2. The CDR3 runs to 17 residues. Unmatched junction bases numbered 13, after V lost 7 bases and J lost 0 bases. Germline V CDR1 and CDR2: SQVTM, ANQGSEA. The CDR3 protein is CSALGGREATNTGELFF. CDR3 sequence (DNA): TGCAGCGCCCTGGGTGGGCGGGAGGCCACGAACACCGGGGAGCTGTTTTTT.

This clonotype has just a few counts. J is TRBJ2-7 and V is TRBV30; 8 nucleotides agree with TRBD1. This CDR3 is built from 12 residues. The germline V gene encodes CDR1 GTSNPN and CDR2 SVGIG (reference sequence). With 5 bases clipped from V and 4 bases from J, the junction kept 4 bases outside the gene matches. The DNA of the CDR3 is TGTGCCTGGGCGGACAGGGCGTACGAGCAGTACTTC. It encodes CAWADRAYEQYF.

The chain couples TRBV6-2 or TRBV6-3 to TRBJ1-1; 7 bases line up with TRBD1. Trimming took 7 bases from V and 3 from J; bases not matched to a gene: 11. This CDR3 region has 15 residues. Germline lookup yields CDR1 MNHEY and CDR2 SVGEGT. The CDR3 spells CASTSLKGAHTEAFF. The CDR3 DNA reads TGTGCCAGCACCTCATTGAAGGGGGCGCACACTGAAGCTTTCTTT.

CDR3 sequence reads: CASSPAVEETQYF. The CDR3 nucleotides are TGTGCCAGCAGTCCCGCGGTGGAAGAGACCCAGTACTTC. The V and J genes are TRBV6-2 or TRBV6-3 and TRBJ2-5, with D hard to call. Per germline, CDR1 MNHEY and CDR2 SVGEGT. The CDR3 has 13 residues. V lost 5 bases, J lost 3 bases, and 10 bases lay in between.

V is TRBV6-2 or TRBV6-3 and J is TRBJ2-1; 7 bases agree with TRBD2. From germline, CDR1 is MNHEY and CDR2 SVGEGT. The CDR3 loop spans 12 amino acids. V dropped 6 bases and J dropped 10; count of bases not matched to a gene: 6. Here the CDR3 DNA reads TGTGCCAGCAGGAGAGAAGCGGGGGAGCAGTTCTTC. Its translation is CASRREAGEQFF.

This clonotype was detected a few times. The chain joins TRBV28 to TRBJ1-2; tentatively, D is TRBD1 (5 bases). The CDR3 totals 12 residues. Germline-derived CDR1 and CDR2 are MDHEN and SYDVKM. V dropped 3 bases and J dropped 7 bases, with 9 bases sitting between them. In nucleotides, the CDR3 is TGTGCCAGCAGTTTTAGGGGCTCTGGCTACACCTTC. This translates into CASSFRGSGYTF.

This clonotype has a handful of counts. The chain links TRBV12-3 or TRBV12-4 to TRBJ2-5; D not certain. The CDR3 extends over 13 amino acids. The V end was cut by 9 bases, the J end by 5 bases, with 16 bases between. This CDR3 reads CASGPSRLETQYF. In DNA form, the CDR3 reads TGTGCCAGTGGGCCTTCCCGATTGGAGACCCAGTACTTC.

Of note for this clonotype: Being one base from a much bigger clone, this may be a read error. The chain couples TRBV27 to TRBJ2-6; D gene uncertain. V was cut by 5 bases and J by 3 bases, with 2 bases left in between. The V gene's germline CDR1 is MNHEY and CDR2 SMNVEV (reference sequence). The CDR3 has 12 residues. The CDR3 bases are TGTGCCAGCAGTCATGGGGCCAACGTCCTGACTTTC. Residues: CASSHGANVLTF.

This clonotype was found a few times. The chain uses TRBV30 and TRBJ2-2; 8 nucleotides match TRBD2. The CDR3 has 14 amino acids. The J segment lost 5 bases and the V segment lost 2 bases, leaving 4 bases of the junction unmatched. From germline, CDR1 is GTSNPN and CDR2 SVGIG (reference sequence). The CDR3 region is CAWSLREGTGELFF. The CDR3 DNA sequence: TGTGCCTGGAGTCTCCGGGAGGGTACCGGGGAGCTGTTTTTT. Based on the CDR3 plus reference TRBV30 and TRBJ2-2, the full variable domain is SQTIHQWPATLVQPVGSPLSLECTVEGTSNPNLYWYRQAAGRGLQLLFYSVGIGQISSEVPQNLSASRPQDRQFILSSKKLLLSDSGFYLCAWSLREGTGELFFGEGSRLTVL.

This clonotype showed up many times. V usage is TRBV7-6 and J usage is TRBJ1-1; no clear D. Germline V gene sequence: CDR1 SGHVS, CDR2 FNYEAQ. Trimming cost V 5 bases and J 0 bases, with 13 bases left between them. The CDR3 has 15 amino acids. CDR3 protein: CASSPEAVVNTEAFF. As DNA, the CDR3 is TGTGCCAGCAGCCCAGAGGCGGTAGTGAACACTGAAGCTTTCTTT. Full variable domain (remainder filled in from reference TRBV7-6 and TRBJ1-1): GAGVSQSPRYKVTKRGQDVALRCDPISGHVSLYWYRQALGQGPEFLTYFNYEAQQDKSGLPNDRFSAERPEGSISTLTIQRTEQRDSAMYRCASSPEAVVNTEAFFGQGTRLTVV.

This chain connects TRBV5-1 to TRBJ2-1; D is possibly TRBD2 (5 bases). Germline lookup yields CDR1 SGHRS and CDR2 YFSETQ. The length of the CDR3 is 15 residues. Trimming left V 3 bases short and J 0 bases short, with 10 bases between. CDR3 nucleotides: TGCGCCAGCAGCTGGTTAGAGGGCTCCTACAATGAGCAGTTCTTC. As protein: CASSWLEGSYNEQFF.

This clonotype was recorded a few times. This chain joins TRBV5-1 and TRBJ1-1; 8 nucleotides align to TRBD1. The V and J ends lost 7 bases and 4 bases, in that order; junction bases with no gene match: 9. The CDR3 sequence is 14 residues long. Germline values: CDR1 SGHRS, CDR2 YFSETQ. CDR3 DNA sequence: TGCGCCAGCCAGACAGGGGAGACGGGCACTGAAGCTTTCTTT. Protein: CASQTGETGTEAFF. Drawing the rest from reference TRBV5-1 and TRBJ1-1, the complete variable domain is KAGVTQTPRYLIKTRGQQVTLSCSPISGHRSVSWYQQTPGQGLQFLFEYFSETQRNKGNFPGRFSGRQFSNSRSEMNVSTLELGDSALYLCASQTGETGTEAFFGQGTRLTVV.

The table lists this clonotype with many counts. The chain has TRBV20-1 and TRBJ2-3; 11 nucleotides match TRBD2. Germline V gives CDR1 DFQATT, CDR2 SNEGSKA (reference sequence). The CDR3 spans 17 residues. V shed 6 bases, J shed 4 bases, and the junction held 15 bases outside the gene matches. The DNA for the CDR3 is TGCAGTGCGCAGCCTACTAGCGGGAGAGGGGTTCCAGATACGCAGTATTTT. As protein: CSAQPTSGRGVPDTQYF.

DNA of the CDR3: TGTGCCAGTAGTATTCGGGATGGGCCCTATAATCAGCCCCAGCATTTT. Encoded protein: CASSIRDGPYNQPQHF. The genes are TRBV19 and TRBJ1-5; D is unclear. In germline, CDR1 is LNHDA, CDR2 SQIVND (reference sequence). The CDR3 totals 16 residues. The V end lost 3 bases, the J end lost 4 bases, and 16 bases lay between the germline ends.

This chain uses TRBV7-2 with TRBJ2-1, with TRBD2 identical over 9 bases. Trimming at V came to 5 bases and at J to 1 base, leaving 9 bases not matched to a gene. This CDR3 comprises 17 residues. CDR1 and CDR2 from the germline V gene are SGHTA and FQGNSA. The CDR3 protein is CASSRAASGASYNEQFF. The CDR3 DNA is TGTGCCAGCAGCCGAGCAGCTAGCGGGGCATCCTACAATGAGCAGTTCTTC.

Written as DNA, the CDR3 is TGCAGTGCTAGATCACTAGCGGGGCCAGATACGCAGTATTTT. The encoded protein is CSARSLAGPDTQYF. V and J are TRBV20-1 and TRBJ2-3; TRBD2 matches at 10 bases. Looked up from germline, CDR1 is DFQATT and CDR2 is SNEGSKA (reference sequence). J was trimmed by 4 bases and V by 2 bases; bases with no gene match: 3. The CDR3 extends over 14 amino acids.

Comment on this clonotype: The CDR3 carries no conserved terminal phenylalanine or tryptophan, so it likely arises from a read error. The rearrangement uses TRBV7-2 and TRBJ2-3; D gene ambiguous. The CDR3 runs 15 residues. V was pared by 5 bases and J by 0 bases, with 12 bases between. Germline CDR1 is SGHTA and CDR2 is FQGNSA. DNA of the CDR3: TGTGCCAGCAGCCCCTCCTATTCTAGCACAGATACGCAGTATCTT. As protein: CASSPSYSSTDTQYL.

The chain couples TRBV4-3 to TRBJ2-6, with no clear D. The CDR3 spans 17 residues. Trimming cost V 3 bases and J 0 bases, with 12 bases left between them. Per the germline V gene, CDR1 is LGHNA and CDR2 is YSLEER. CDR3 coding DNA: TGCGCCAGCAGCCAGGGCCTACGGTACTCTGGGGCCAACGTCCTGACTTTC. Its protein product is CASSQGLRYSGANVLTF.